Following are 4 T cell receptor beta chains from one sample sequenced in a study of T cell repertoires in cytomegalovirus infection. TCRdb re-called the reads through MiXCR, storing one row per CDR3 protein. The repertoire holds about 920,000 distinct CDR3 sequences, 25% to 40% seen once, with 13% in the top ten. Which antigens these TCRs recognize remains unknown. Sequences were derived from cultured CD8+ T cells from PBMCs, sampled from culture after CMV antigen stimulation. These receptor sequences come from a human donor in good health (CMV status not recorded). Some clones in this sample may be carry-over from other donors' samples.

The gene calls are TRBV7-9 and TRBJ2-3; D is uncertain. In germline, CDR1 is SEHNR, CDR2 FQNEAQ (reference sequence). The CDR3 is 19 residues long. V was clipped by 5 bases and J by 4 bases, with 28 bases between them. The CDR3 spells CASSTPSILGPQIPDTQYF. CDR3 coding DNA: TGTGCCAGCAGCACCCCATCTATCTTGGGCCCCCAAATACCAGATACGCAGTATTTT. Together with reference TRBV7-9 and TRBJ2-3, the CDR3 gives the full variable domain: DTGVSQNPRHKITKRGQNVTFRCDPISEHNRLYWYRQTLGQGPEFLTYFQNEAQLEKSRLLSDRFSAERPKGSFSTLEIQRTEQGDSAMYLCASSTPSILGPQIPDTQYFGPGTRLTVL.

There are many counts of this clonotype. This may come from a read error, since a much larger clone is one base off. The chain carries TRBV12-3 or TRBV12-4 and TRBJ1-1; D perhaps matches TRBD1 (5 bases). This CDR3 has 13 residues. V gave up 5 bases and J gave up 1 base, with 8 bases separating them. Here the CDR3 reads CASSRQKNTEAFF. CDR3 nucleotides: TGTGCCAGCAGTCGACAGAAGAACACTGAAGCTTTCTTT.

The genes are TRBV2 and TRBJ2-7, with D maybe TRBD1 (6 bases). V shed 6 bases and J shed 1 base, with 10 bases lying between them. Germline V gene sequence: CDR1 SNHLY, CDR2 FYNNEI. The CDR3 spans 13 residues. The CDR3 coding sequence is TGTGCCAGCAGCTGGACAGCTTCCTACGAGCAGTACGTC. It is translated as CASSWTASYEQYV.

The chain combines TRBV15 with TRBJ2-5; the D is unclear. CDR1 and CDR2 (germline): LNHNV, YYDKDF (reference sequence). V gave up 5 bases and J gave up 4 bases, with 11 bases separating them. The CDR3 consists of 13 residues. The CDR3 DNA reads as TGTGCCACCAGCCCGCGGTTAGCAGAGACCCAGTACTTC. It specifies CATSPRLAETQYF. The whole variable domain, remainder taken from reference TRBV15 and TRBJ2-5, is DAMVIQNPRYQVTQFGKPVTLSCSQTLNHNVMYWYQQKSSQAPKLLFHYYDKDFNNEADTPDNFQSRRPNTSFCFLDIRSPGLGDTAMYLCATSPRLAETQYFGPGTRLLVL.